This TCR beta chain stems from a study of post-analysis software for immune sequencing data. At the level of the study: Included among the disease courses, which were recorded for the cohort, were relapsing-remitting, secondary progressive and progressive-relapsing multiple sclerosis.

Note on this clonotype: No antigen is known for it. The junction does not match germline at one end; this may be a read error.

Study-level findings and limits: Significantly lower normalized Chao1 diversity was found in patients with multiple sclerosis relative to controls. F measure grouped same-batch samples tightly together.

Prepared TCR beta cDNA libraries contained unique molecular identifiers. T cells numbering about 0.85 to 11 million yielded cDNA molecules that totaled roughly 500,000. Each CDR3 protein is one row after TCRdb ran MiXCR on the PCR reads. The data contain approximately 460,000 distinct CDR3 sequences, roughly 45% of them seen just once; the ten biggest clones take up about 12%. This receptor was identified in a girl aged 5-17 years with multiple sclerosis. The sequencing sample was made of blood.

The chain's CDR3 is CASSSLYNGQFF. As DNA, the CDR3 is TGCGCCAGCAGTTCGCTCTACAATGGGCAGTTCTTC. The rearrangement links TRBV5-1 to TRBJ2-1, with D unclear. CDR3 size: 12 residues. Germline assignment: CDR1 SGHRS and CDR2 YFSETQ.